The 9 T cell receptor beta chains given below trace back to one sample, sequenced in a study of technical replicates of blood from a handful of donors. Method: immunoSEQ multiplex PCR; TCRdb's copy keeps in-frame clones and lacks some. Here the sample spans tens of thousands of clones, roughly 97% being singletons. The sequencing sample was made of T cells isolated from PBMCs. The receptors shown here come from a human donor in good health.

The chain employs TRBV14 and TRBJ2-5; no clear D gene. The CDR3 runs 16 residues. Germline CDR1 reads SGHDN; CDR2 reads FVKESK. V dropped 1 base and J dropped 5 bases, with 17 bases sitting between them. As DNA, the CDR3 is TGTGCCAGCAGCCAAGGGAACTATTCGGGTTGGGAGACCCAGTACTTC. As protein: CASSQGNYSGWETQYF.

This clone was recorded once. V gene TRBV27 combines with J gene TRBJ1-1, with D possibly being TRBD1 (5 bases). The CDR3 runs to 14 residues. V was shortened by 5 bases and J by 4 bases, with 14 bases between the two germline ends. Germline V gene lookup returns CDR1 MNHEY and CDR2 SMNVEV (reference sequence). The CDR3 protein is CASSLQVGTTEAFF. The CDR3 nucleotides read TGTGCCAGCAGTCTACAGGTTGGTACCACTGAAGCTTTCTTT.

The chain carries TRBV5-1 and TRBJ1-5; D gene ambiguous. This CDR3 has 15 amino acids. CDR1 and CDR2 (germline): SGHRS, YFSETQ. The V gene lost 0 bases and the J gene lost 2 bases, with 9 bases spanning the gap. The CDR3 coding sequence is TGCGCCAGCAGCTTGGCCGGGGTCGGCAATCAGCCCCAGCATTTT. This translates into CASSLAGVGNQPQHF.

The gene calls are TRBV2 and TRBJ2-6, with D perhaps TRBD1 (6 bases). This CDR3 is 16 amino acids long. CDR1 and CDR2 (germline): SNHLY, FYNNEI. With 5 bases removed from V and 0 bases from J, the gap between germline ends came to 11 bases. The CDR3 DNA reads as TGTGCCAGCAGTTCAGGGGTCACCTCTGGGGCCAACGTCCTGACTTTC. This gives the protein CASSSGVTSGANVLTF.

The J gene is TRBJ2-2, the V gene TRBV28; 8 nucleotides line up with TRBD1. In germline, CDR1 is MDHEN, CDR2 SYDVKM. V shed 6 bases, J shed 1 base, and the junction held 4 bases outside the gene matches. This CDR3 is built from 15 residues. The CDR3 coding sequence is TGTGCCAGCAGCCCGGGACAGGAGAACACCGGGGAGCTGTTTTTT. Translating it yields CASSPGQENTGELFF. The full variable domain, with the rest looked up from reference TRBV28 and TRBJ2-2, is DVKVTQSSRYLVKRTGEKVFLECVQDMDHENMFWYRQDPGLGLRLIYFSYDVKMKEKGDIPEGYSVSREKKERFSLILESASTNQTSMYLCASSPGQENTGELFFGEGSRLTVL.

The chain joins TRBV5-1 to TRBJ2-1, with TRBD2 matching 7 bases. V gave up 4 bases and J gave up 7 bases; unmatched junction bases: 5. CDR3 length equals 13 residues. Germline V gives CDR1 SGHRS, CDR2 YFSETQ. CDR3 amino acids: CASSATGRNEQFF. DNA for the CDR3: TGCGCCAGCAGCGCTACCGGGAGGAATGAGCAGTTCTTC. Full variable domain (outside the CDR3, taken from reference TRBV5-1 and TRBJ2-1): KAGVTQTPRYLIKTRGQQVTLSCSPISGHRSVSWYQQTPGQGLQFLFEYFSETQRNKGNFPGRFSGRQFSNSRSEMNVSTLELGDSALYLCASSATGRNEQFFGPGTRLTVL.

The gene calls are TRBV19 and TRBJ1-5, with no clear D. From germline, CDR1 is LNHDA and CDR2 SQIVND (reference sequence). CDR3 length: 15 amino acids. The V and J ends lost 7 bases and 9 bases respectively, with 22 bases between them. DNA for the CDR3: TGTGCCAGTACCATCAGGTCCGGGGATGGGTCGCCCCAGCATTTT. This codes for CASTIRSGDGSPQHF.

V and J are TRBV6-5 and TRBJ2-1, with 7 bases aligning to TRBD1. This CDR3 comprises 16 residues. Losses at the gene ends were 2 bases for V and 12 bases for J; bases not matched to a gene: 16. Germline values: CDR1 MNHEY, CDR2 SVGAGI. CDR3 amino acids: CASSYLSWTGNIAQFF. CDR3 coding DNA: TGTGCCAGCAGTTACCTTTCCTGGACAGGTAATATAGCGCAGTTCTTC.

This rearrangement joins TRBV11-3 to TRBJ2-1; D not resolved. The V end lost 2 bases, the J end lost 7 bases, and 21 bases lay between the germline ends. The CDR3 length is 17 residues. Looked up from germline, CDR1 is SGHNT and CDR2 is YENEEA. DNA for the CDR3: TGTGCCAGCAGCTTATGGTCTGACTCCCTTCAACTTAATGAGCAGTTCTTC. Translating it yields CASSLWSDSLQLNEQFF.